These T cell receptor beta chains were read from a single sample in a study of shared clonotypes between healthy human individuals. TCRdb keeps only in-frame clones here, not all; method: immunoSEQ multiplex PCR. Of some 1 million clones in the sample, roughly 80% were seen once. Source material: memory CD4+ T cells sorted from blood. These receptors were obtained from a man aged 18 to 30 in good health. Both conserved end residues are part of each CDR3. The D gene is left open where the match is weak. Clone sizes are given selectively: once, few, many, or a class where the clone is expanded.

V gene	clone size	D gene	J gene	CDR3 length	CDR3 DNA	CDR3 protein
TRBV18	NA	NA	TRBJ2-7	13	TGTGCCAGCTCACCACCGGGTCAGTACGAGCAGTACTTC	CASSPPGQYEQYF
TRBV15	few	NA	TRBJ1-5	16	TGTGCCACCAGCAGGCCACCCGGAAACCCCAATCAGCCCCAGCATTTT	CATSRPPGNPNQPQHF
TRBV2	NA	NA	TRBJ2-3	14	TGTGCCAGCAGTCCGTGGACGGAGACAGATACGCAGTATTTT	CASSPWTETDTQYF
TRBV10-2	NA	NA	TRBJ2-6	16	TGCGCCAGCAGTGAGTTAATGACCTCTGGGGCCAACGTCCTGACTTTC	CASSELMTSGANVLTF
TRBV9	once	TRBD1	TRBJ2-3	15	TGTGCCAGCAGTAAAGGGGGCAGATTCACAGATACGCAGTATTTT	CASSKGGRFTDTQYF
TRBV6-5	NA	TRBD1	TRBJ1-2	15	TGTGCCAGCAGTTACCTGACAGGGGGCAGCTATGGCTACACCTTC	CASSYLTGGSYGYTF
TRBV10-3	NA	TRBD1	TRBJ2-2	13	TGTGCCATCGGACAGGGAAACACCGGGGAGCTGTTTTTT	CAIGQGNTGELFF
TRBV25-1	NA	NA	TRBJ1-1	15	TGTGCCAGCAGATTAGACCGAGGATCGAACACTGAAGCTTTCTTT	CASRLDRGSNTEAFF
TRBV10-3	NA	NA	TRBJ2-5	12	TGTGCCATCAGTGATGGGCGGGAGACCCAGTACTTC	CAISDGRETQYF
TRBV7-2	NA	NA	TRBJ2-1	13	TGTGCCAGCAGCTTACGCATGAGCGATGAGCAGTTCTTC	CASSLRMSDEQFF
TRBV5-6	NA	TRBD1	TRBJ1-1	15	TGTGCCAGCAGCTCGACAGGGTGGGAGAACACTGAAGCTTTCTTT	CASSSTGWENTEAFF
TRBV5-8	NA	NA	TRBJ1-5	16	TGTGCCAGCACCTTTAATGGGGCAGGACCTCATCAGCCCCAGCATTTT	CASTFNGAGPHQPQHF
TRBV7-2	NA	NA	TRBJ2-1	12	TGTGCCAGCAGCTTAGCGTGGAATGAGCAGTTCTTC	CASSLAWNEQFF
TRBV27	NA	TRBD1	TRBJ1-2	14	TGTGCCAGCAGTGATACAGGGGGCCCCTATGGCTACACCTTC	CASSDTGGPYGYTF
TRBV29-1	NA	NA	TRBJ1-1	15	TGCAGCGTTGATGGGAGGGCGGGAAAAAACACTGAAGCTTTCTTT	CSVDGRAGKNTEAFF
TRBV6-6	once	TRBD1	TRBJ2-5	16	TGTGCCAGCAGTTACCTGGGACAGGGGTCTAGGGAGACCCAGTACTTC	CASSYLGQGSRETQYF
TRBV28	NA	NA	TRBJ2-4	15	TGTGCCAGCAGCTCACCGGGGCGGGCCAAAAACATTCAGTACTTC	CASSSPGRAKNIQYF
TRBV7-2	NA	NA	TRBJ2-5	15	TGTGCCAGCAGCTACTCATCAAGGGGGGGGGAGACCCAGTACTTC	CASSYSSRGGETQYF
TRBV27	NA	NA	TRBJ2-5	16	TGTGCCAGCAGGCTTTTTGGGAGAGGCCATCAAGAGACCCAGTACTTC	CASRLFGRGHQETQYF
TRBV6-6	many	NA	TRBJ2-2	15	TGTGCCAGCAGCACTAACTCGGGGAACACCGGGGAGCTGTTTTTT	CASSTNSGNTGELFF
TRBV7-2	NA	NA	TRBJ2-1	13	TGTGCCAGCATCCCCGGGGGAAGCAATGAGCAGTTCTTC	CASIPGGSNEQFF
TRBV5-1	NA	TRBD2	TRBJ2-7	16	TGCGCCAGCAATTTGCTAGCGGGAGGGCCAGGTTCCGAGCAGTACTTC	CASNLLAGGPGSEQYF
TRBV27	NA	NA	TRBJ2-1	16	TGTGCCAGCAGTGCCAATTCGGGGTCCTCCTACAATGAGCAGTTCTTC	CASSANSGSSYNEQFF
TRBV14	once	TRBD2	TRBJ2-1	14	TGTGCCAGCAGCCTCTATAGCGGGAGAAATGAGCAGTTCTTC	CASSLYSGRNEQFF
TRBV7-9	NA	NA	TRBJ1-4	18	TGTGCCAGCAGCTTAGGAGGTGTGTTTCGGGGCGGTAATGAAAAACTGTTTTTT	CASSLGGVFRGGNEKLFF
TRBV2	NA	NA	TRBJ2-6	14	TGTGCCAGCAGTGCAGATCCTGGGGCCAACGTCCTGACTTTC	CASSADPGANVLTF
TRBV7-8	NA	NA	TRBJ2-2	13	TGTGCCAGCAGCTTAAGCGACACCGGGGAGCTGTTTTTT	CASSLSDTGELFF
TRBV6-5	NA	NA	TRBJ1-2	12	TGTGCCAGCACCTGGGACGTCTATGGCTACACCTTC	CASTWDVYGYTF
TRBV5-8	many	NA	TRBJ1-6	14	TGTGCCAGCAGTAGAGGCAGGGATAATTCACCCCTCCACTTT	CASSRGRDNSPLHF
TRBV29-1	NA	TRBD1	TRBJ2-5	12	TGCAGCGCCCGGACAGGAGGAGAGACCCAGTACTTC	CSARTGGETQYF
TRBV5-1	NA	NA	TRBJ2-2	15	TGCGCCAGCAGCTTGAAAGGGATGGGCACCGGGGAGCTGTTTTTT	CASSLKGMGTGELFF
TRBV7-2	once	TRBD2	TRBJ2-1	17	TGTGCCAGCAGCCCTAGACCGGGACTAGCGGCCGACAATGAGCAGTTCTTC	CASSPRPGLAADNEQFF
TRBV7-3	NA	TRBD2	TRBJ2-3	18	TGTGCCAGCAGCTCCTCCACGAGGACTAGCGGATACACAGATACGCAGTATTTT	CASSSSTRTSGYTDTQYF
TRBV5-1	NA	NA	TRBJ1-6	15	TGCGCCAGCAGCTTGGCCTCGGTTTCATATTCACCCCTCCACTTT	CASSLASVSYSPLHF
TRBV30	NA	NA	TRBJ1-5	15	TGTGCCTGGAGTGTACGGGAGATAGGAAATCAGCCCCAGCATTTT	CAWSVREIGNQPQHF
TRBV18	NA	NA	TRBJ1-2	13	TGTGCCAGCTCACTCCAGGGAGACTATGGCTACACCTTC	CASSLQGDYGYTF
TRBV5-4	few	TRBD1	TRBJ2-3	16	TGTGCCAGCAGCTTGGGGGGGACAGGCGCTGGTGATACGCAGTATTTT	CASSLGGTGAGDTQYF
TRBV15	few	NA	TRBJ2-7	12	TGTGCCACCAGCAGTGGCAGGGACGAGCAGTACTTC	CATSSGRDEQYF
TRBV18	NA	TRBD1	TRBJ1-1	16	TGTGCCAGCTCATCACGACAGGGGGGAGAGAACACTGAAGCTTTCTTT	CASSSRQGGENTEAFF
TRBV6-1	NA	TRBD1	TRBJ1-5	15	TGTGCCAGCAGTCTTTCGGACAGGGCCTATCAGCCCCAGCATTTT	CASSLSDRAYQPQHF
TRBV5-8	NA	TRBD1	TRBJ1-2	15	TGTGCCAGCAGCTACGAACCGACAGGGAACTATGGCTACACCTTC	CASSYEPTGNYGYTF
TRBV7-2	NA	TRBD1	TRBJ1-2	14	TGTGCCAGCAGCTTAGGGCAGGGGGCGTACGGCTACACCTTC	CASSLGQGAYGYTF
TRBV30	NA	NA	TRBJ2-3	12	TGTGCCTTAGGGACCCCCGATGGTATCCTGTATTTT	CALGTPDGILYF
TRBV19	once	NA	TRBJ1-1	14	TGTGCCAGTAGTATGCCAGTAGTGAACACTGAAGCTTTCTTT	CASSMPVVNTEAFF
TRBV9	NA	TRBD1	TRBJ1-1	15	TGTGCCAGCTCAAGGGGGCGTACCATGAACACTGAAGCTTTCTTT	CASSRGRTMNTEAFF